The T cell receptor (beta chain) under discussion was sequenced for a study of radiotherapy plus CTLA-4 blockade in lung cancer. Overall study context: Patients showed objective responses in roughly 19% of cases and disease control in under 40%. Study-wide results and limits: How blood T cell clones changed early, along with interferon-beta, reportedly forecast response best. Expansion in blood of tumor-derived TCR clones was seen after radiotherapy plus ipilimumab.

Focal radiation with ipilimumab CTLA-4 blockade was given to patients with chemo-refractory metastatic non-small-cell lung cancer. Repertoires were generated with immunoSEQ multiplex PCR, while TCRdb's copy carries only in-frame clones and drops some. Here the sample spans 12,000 to 15,000 clones, 72% being singletons. The CDR3 sequence is 14 residues long. Germline lookup yields CDR1 LNHDA and CDR2 SQIVND (reference sequence). The V gene lost 3 bases and the J gene lost 4 bases, with 12 bases spanning the gap. Of note for this clone: As yet, its antigen is unknown.

This material consisted of peripheral blood, taken from a patient treated with radiotherapy plus ipilimumab. J is TRBJ1-2 and V is TRBV19; a possible D gene is TRBD1 (6 bases). The source is a human donor with non-small cell lung cancer whose response to radiotherapy plus ipilimumab could not be evaluated. The CDR3 region has the DNA TGTGCCAGTAGTATGGTCAGGGGTAGCTATGGCTACACCTTC. It codes for CASSMVRGSYGYTF.